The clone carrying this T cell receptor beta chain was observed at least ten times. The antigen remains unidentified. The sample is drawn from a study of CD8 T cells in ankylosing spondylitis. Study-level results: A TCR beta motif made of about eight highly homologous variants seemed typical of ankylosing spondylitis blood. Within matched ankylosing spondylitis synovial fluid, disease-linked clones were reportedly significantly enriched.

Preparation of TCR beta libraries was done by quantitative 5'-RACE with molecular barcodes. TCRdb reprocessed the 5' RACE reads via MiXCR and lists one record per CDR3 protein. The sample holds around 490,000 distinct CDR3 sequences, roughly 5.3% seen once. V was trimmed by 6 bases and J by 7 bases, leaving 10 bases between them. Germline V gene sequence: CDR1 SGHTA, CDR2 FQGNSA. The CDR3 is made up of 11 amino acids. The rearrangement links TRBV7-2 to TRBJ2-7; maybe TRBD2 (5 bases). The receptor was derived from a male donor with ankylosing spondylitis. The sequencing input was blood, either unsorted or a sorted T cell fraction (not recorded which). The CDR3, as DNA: TGTGCCAGCAGTACTAGTCGGGAGCAGTACTTC. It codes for CASSTSREQYF.